This TCR beta chain was retrieved from a study of cytomegalovirus exposure and HLA in healthy donors. Findings of the study overall: Segments of the TCR beta V type were, in most cases, productive about 90% or about 30% of the time in an earlier analysis.

Concerning this clone: Its antigen remains unknown.

Donors sampled were nominally healthy, though unrecorded immune exposures were likely. The PCR employed 60 Vbeta primers together with 13 Jbeta primers. The method was immunoSEQ multiplex PCR; TCRdb's version includes in-frame clones alone and lacks a portion of them. The table lists around 190,000 clones, 81% of them singletons, with about 1.7% in the top ten. The CDR3 totals 16 residues. V was pared by 0 bases and J by 0 bases, with 9 bases between. This sequence originates from a man aged 18-30 years in good health and CMV-seronegative. J is TRBJ1-3 and V is TRBV23-1; D not certain. TRBV23-1 carries the ORF label, with uncertain function. The sequenced sample was PBMCs. CDR3 amino acids: CASSQSESFSGNTIYF. The CDR3 region has the DNA TGCGCCAGCAGTCAATCGGAGAGTTTCTCTGGAAACACCATATATTTT.